This T cell receptor beta chain was captured in a study of cytomegalovirus exposure and HLA in healthy donors. Study-wide points: It was reported that the classifier diagnosed cytomegalovirus status with high specificity and sensitivity in both the original and validation cohorts. A list of roughly 180 TCR beta chains associated with cytomegalovirus was given.

With V trimmed by 2 bases and J by 4 bases, 5 bases remained unmatched. Germline V gives CDR1 MNHEY, CDR2 SVGAGI. There are 16 residues in the CDR3. TCRdb keeps only in-frame clones here, not all; method: immunoSEQ multiplex PCR. This sample has a few hundred thousand clones, with around 90% found just once. A single count supports this clone. Its target is unknown. The rearrangement links TRBV6-5 to TRBJ2-2; 9 bases fit TRBD2. Sequencing was done on a sample of PBMCs. The receptor's source is a woman between 18 and 30 years old in good health and CMV-seronegative. Here the CDR3 DNA reads TGTGCCAGCAGTTACCGTAGCGGGGGAGTCACCGGGGAGCTGTTTTTT. Residues: CASSYRSGGVTGELFF.